What follows are 15 T cell receptor beta chains derived from one specimen sequenced in a study of OX40 agonist ivuxolimab in advanced cancers. Profiling relied on immunoSEQ multiplex PCR, and the TCRdb table lists in-frame clones only, not all of them. The sample gives 9,500 to 12,000 clones, roughly 90% of which show up once; roughly 13% is in the top ten. The sequences come from CD4+ or CD8+ T cells sorted from blood, collected in a trial of the OX40 agonist ivuxolimab. Receptors originate from an adult with an advanced solid tumor such as melanoma, head and neck, liver or kidney cancer.

The chain links TRBV21-1 to TRBJ1-6. TRBV21-1 is assigned pseudogene status. This CDR3 has 15 amino acids. The CDR3 nucleotides read TGTGCCAGCAGCAAAGCTAGGGGAGGTGGTTCACCCCTCCACTTT. Encoded protein: CASSKARGGGSPLHF.

The chain uses TRBV4-1 and TRBJ1-4; unclear D gene. This CDR3 has 15 residues. V was clipped by 1 base and J by 8 bases, with 14 bases between them. CDR1 and CDR2 (germline): MGHRA, YSYEKL. CDR3 coding DNA: TGCGCCAGCAGCCAAGCACCCCGGAGGACCGAAAAACTGTTTTTT. This translates into CASSQAPRRTEKLFF.

The chain carries TRBV28 and TRBJ2-7, with unresolved D. The CDR3 has 14 amino acids. The V end lost 4 bases, the J end lost 1 base, and 11 bases lay between the germline ends. Germline V gives CDR1 MDHEN, CDR2 SYDVKM. Here the CDR3 DNA reads TGTGCCAGCAGTTCCCGATTAGAGTCCTACGAGCAGTACTTC. It yields the protein CASSSRLESYEQYF.

V and J are TRBV27 and TRBJ2-2; 7 nucleotides align to TRBD1. CDR3 length: 17 amino acids. J lost 2 bases, V lost 3 bases, and 9 bases had no gene match. Germline CDR1 and CDR2: MNHEY and SMNVEV (reference sequence). CDR3 protein: CASSFATGTANTGELFF. Written as DNA, the CDR3 is TGTGCCAGCAGTTTCGCGACTGGGACAGCTAACACCGGGGAGCTGTTTTTT.

V is TRBV5-4 and J is TRBJ1-2; D is uncertain. Trimming pared 1 base from V and 2 bases from J, leaving 15 bases between. The CDR3 runs to 16 residues. From germline, CDR1 is SGHNT and CDR2 YYREEE (reference sequence). The chain's CDR3 is CASSLFGNTYNYGYTF. The CDR3 DNA follows: TGTGCCAGCAGCTTGTTCGGAAATACTTACAACTATGGCTACACCTTC.

The chain joins TRBV5-6 to TRBJ2-1; maybe TRBD1 (5 bases). The CDR3 runs to 14 residues. V was clipped by 4 bases and J by 0 bases, with 8 bases between them. Germline V gene lookup returns CDR1 SGHDT and CDR2 YYEEEE. Here the CDR3 DNA reads TGTGCCAGCAGCGGGCAGGGCTCCTACAATGAGCAGTTCTTC. It codes for CASSGQGSYNEQFF.

This sequence joins TRBV6-6 and TRBJ2-2, with D hard to call. CDR1 is MNHNY, CDR2 SVGAGI, per germline (reference sequence). V lost 5 bases and J 9 bases, leaving 13 bases between the germline ends. This CDR3 contains 13 residues. The CDR3 sequence is CASSTGRPRELFF. Here the CDR3 DNA reads TGTGCCAGCAGTACTGGGCGTCCCCGGGAGCTGTTTTTT.

This clone appeared a few times. V gene TRBV5-1 combines with J gene TRBJ1-2; maybe TRBD1 (6 bases). The CDR3 contains 13 residues. The ends were cut back, 0 bases at V and 5 bases at J, with 8 bases in the middle. Germline CDR1 reads SGHRS; CDR2 reads YFSETQ. The DNA for the CDR3 is TGCGCCAGCAGCTTGGTCCAGGGGTATGGCTACACCTTC. It specifies CASSLVQGYGYTF.

This clone was recorded once. The chain links TRBV9 to TRBJ2-5; TRBD2 aligns across 7 bases. Germline assignment: CDR1 SGDLS and CDR2 YYNGEE. Germline trimming cut 0 bases from V and 4 bases from J; bases unmatched to any gene: 12. The CDR3 runs to 17 residues. The CDR3 sequence: CASSVATGRASGETQYF. CDR3 nucleotides: TGTGCCAGCAGCGTAGCTACCGGCAGGGCTAGCGGAGAGACCCAGTACTTC.

V and J are TRBV6-1 and TRBJ2-1; 11 bases line up with TRBD2. Germline trimming cut 7 bases from V and 7 bases from J; bases unmatched to any gene: 6. The CDR3 loop spans 14 amino acids. Per germline, CDR1 MNHNS and CDR2 SASEGT. The CDR3 is CASNIAGGFNEQFF. The DNA for the CDR3 is TGTGCCAGCAATATAGCGGGGGGGTTTAATGAGCAGTTCTTC.

This chain joins TRBV10-3 and TRBJ2-7; TRBD1 agrees at 8 bases. CDR3 size: 12 residues. The junction had 3 bases not matched to a gene; V was cut back by 10 bases and J by 1 base. In germline, CDR1 is ENHRY, CDR2 SYGVKD. The CDR3 nucleotides are TGTGCCACCGGACAGGGTTCCTACGAGCAGTACTTC. It translates to CATGQGSYEQYF.

This CDR3 reads CASSYSRDNNEQFF. The CDR3 DNA follows: TGTGCCAGCAGTTACTCCCGTGACAACAATGAGCAGTTCTTC. The V gene is TRBV6-6, the J gene TRBJ2-1; D uncertain. The V end was cut by 0 bases, the J end by 5 bases, with 8 bases between. Germline V gene data show CDR1 as MNHNY and CDR2 as SVGAGI (reference sequence). This CDR3 region has 14 residues.

The chain recombines TRBV6-4 with TRBJ2-1, with D unclear. The V gene's germline CDR1 is MRHNA and CDR2 SNTAGT. The ends were cut back, 2 bases at V and 3 bases at J, with 5 bases in the middle. The CDR3 consists of 13 residues. CDR3 region: CASSDKGYNEQFF. The CDR3 region has the DNA TGTGCCAGCAGTGACAAGGGCTACAATGAGCAGTTCTTC.

This clone was counted only a few times. The V call is TRBV2, the J call TRBJ1-1, with 8 positions matching TRBD1. V gave up 10 bases and J gave up 4 bases; unmatched junction bases: 8. The germline CDR1 and CDR2 sequences are SNHLY and FYNNEI. The CDR3 is made up of 13 amino acids. CDR3 protein: CATGQGGPTEAFF. Here the CDR3 DNA reads TGTGCCACCGGACAGGGAGGACCCACTGAAGCTTTCTTT.

The CDR3 protein is CASSLSERPHEQFF. The CDR3 DNA reads TGTGCCAGCAGCTTAAGCGAGCGGCCCCATGAGCAGTTCTTC. The chain has TRBV7-2 and TRBJ2-1, with TRBD2 as a possible D gene (5 bases). CDR1 is SGHTA, CDR2 FQGNSA, per germline. Trimming shortened V by 2 bases and J by 8 bases, and 13 bases separated the two germline ends. CDR3 length: 14 residues. Filled out from reference TRBV7-2 and TRBJ2-1, the complete variable domain reads GAGVSQSPSNKVTEKGKDVELRCDPISGHTALYWYRQSLGQGLEFLIYFQGNSAPDKSGLPSDRFSAERTGGSVSTLTIQRTQQEDSAVYLCASSLSERPHEQFFGPGTRLTVL.